These 6 T cell receptor beta chains originate from one sample sequenced in a study of shared clonotypes between healthy human individuals. Libraries were prepared by immunoSEQ multiplex PCR; TCRdb keeps only in-frame clonotypes and omits some of them. This sample has 1,400,000 or so clones; about 98.5% occur once, and the top ten carry 0.36%. Sample: naive CD4+ T cells sorted from blood. Sample subset: CD45RA+ positively selected. The source of these receptors is a man between 25 and 39 years old in good health.

The chain employs TRBV19 and TRBJ1-1, with D uncertain. The CDR3 is 17 residues long. Germline-derived CDR1 and CDR2 are LNHDA and SQIVND (reference sequence). V lost 0 bases and J lost 4, with 18 bases in between. CDR3 coding DNA: TGTGCCAGTAGTATAGATCGGACCCTCGCAGGTTCCACTGAAGCTTTCTTT. It encodes CASSIDRTLAGSTEAFF.

V and J are TRBV7-9 and TRBJ1-2; D is perhaps TRBD1 (6 bases). The CDR3 is 14 residues long. The germline gives CDR1 SEHNR, CDR2 FQNEAQ (reference sequence). V lost 1 base, J lost 8 bases, and 14 bases lay in between. The CDR3 sequence: CASSLDLRGGGYTF. CDR3 in DNA: TGTGCCAGCAGCTTAGATCTCAGGGGCGGCGGCTACACCTTC.

The V gene is TRBV11-2, the J gene TRBJ1-2, with a possible D match to TRBD1 (5 bases). V lost 0 bases, J lost 8 bases, and 13 bases lay in between. Looked up from germline, CDR1 is SGHAT and CDR2 is FQNNGV. CDR3 length: 14 amino acids. The CDR3 region is CASSLEGGLSGYTF. The CDR3 nucleotides read TGTGCCAGCAGCTTAGAGGGGGGACTTAGCGGCTACACCTTC.

V is TRBV19 and J is TRBJ1-1; the match to TRBD1 covers 8 bases. This CDR3 has 12 residues. The V gene end was trimmed by 11 bases and the J gene end by 4 bases; junction bases not matched to a gene: 6. Germline-derived CDR1 and CDR2 are LNHDA and SQIVND (reference sequence). The DNA for the CDR3 is TGTGCCTCGTCGGACAGGGTCACTGAAGCTTTCTTT. This encodes CASSDRVTEAFF.

This clone was recorded once. This CDR3 reads CASSPPGDIQPQHF. As DNA, the CDR3 is TGTGCCAGCAGCCCGCCTGGGGATATCCAGCCCCAGCATTTT. The gene calls are TRBV6-5 and TRBJ1-5; no reliable D call. This CDR3 is built from 14 residues. In germline, CDR1 is MNHEY, CDR2 SVGAGI. V shed 6 bases and J shed 7 bases, with 16 bases lying between them.

The chain carries TRBV7-9 and TRBJ1-1; tentatively, D is TRBD1 (6 bases). Per the germline V gene, CDR1 is SEHNR and CDR2 is FQNEAQ (reference sequence). V was shortened by 8 bases and J by 0 bases, with 13 bases between the two germline ends. The CDR3 totals 14 residues. The CDR3 here is CASSQTGMNTEAFF. The DNA of the CDR3 is TGTGCCAGCTCCCAAACAGGGATGAACACTGAAGCTTTCTTT.